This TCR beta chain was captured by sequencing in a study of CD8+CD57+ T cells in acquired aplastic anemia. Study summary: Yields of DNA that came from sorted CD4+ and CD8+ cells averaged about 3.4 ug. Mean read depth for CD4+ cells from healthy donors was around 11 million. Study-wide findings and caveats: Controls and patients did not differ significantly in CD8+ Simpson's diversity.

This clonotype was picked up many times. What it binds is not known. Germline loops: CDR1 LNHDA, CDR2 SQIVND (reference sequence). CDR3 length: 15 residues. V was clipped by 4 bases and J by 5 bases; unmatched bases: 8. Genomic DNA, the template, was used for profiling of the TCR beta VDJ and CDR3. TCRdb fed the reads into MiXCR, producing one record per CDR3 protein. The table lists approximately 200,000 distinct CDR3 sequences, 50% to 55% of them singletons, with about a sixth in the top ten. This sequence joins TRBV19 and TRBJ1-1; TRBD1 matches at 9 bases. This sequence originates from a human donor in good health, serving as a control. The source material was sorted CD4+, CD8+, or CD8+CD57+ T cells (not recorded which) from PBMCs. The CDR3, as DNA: TGTGCCAGTAGTACATCGGACAGGGGAAGGACTGAAGCTTTCTTT. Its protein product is CASSTSDRGRTEAFF. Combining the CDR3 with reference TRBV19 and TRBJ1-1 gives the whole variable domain DGGITQSPKYLFRKEGQNVTLSCEQNLNHDAMYWYRQDPGQGLRLIYYSQIVNDFQKGDIAEGYSVSREKKESFPLTVTSAQKNPTAFYLCASSTSDRGRTEAFFGQGTRLTVV.